This T cell receptor beta chain is drawn from a study of shared clonotypes between healthy human individuals. Study in general: The donors, a couple of women and a few men, were aged 18 to 49.

The protocol was immunoSEQ multiplex PCR, while the TCRdb copy is restricted to in-frame clones and leaves out a portion. Among over 400,000 clones listed, around 96% were seen once. Germline CDR1 and CDR2: MNHEY and SVGAGI. CDR3 length equals 15 residues. Trimming cost V 2 bases and J 9 bases; bases outside gene matches: 5. The genes are TRBV6-5 and TRBJ1-6; TRBD1 matches at 9 bases. The receptor's source is a woman aged 30 to 39 in good health. Source material: naive CD4+ T cells sorted from blood. Subset noted: CD45RA+ positively selected. The CDR3 region has the DNA TGTGCCAGCAGTTACGATGGACAGGGGCGTTCACCCCTCCACTTT. It encodes CASSYDGQGRSPLHF.